This is a list of T cell receptor beta chains from one sample in a study of T-cell memory formation after mild COVID-19. One entry per CDR3 protein results from TCRdb running MiXCR on the 5' RACE reads. The data contain under 550,000 distinct CDR3 sequences, about a sixth of them singletons. The sequenced sample consisted of PBMCs or a T cell subset sorted from them (not recorded which). The source is a man between 18 and 29 years old who had mild COVID-19 (a few samples of this study predate the infection). Cell type and time point are not known. Both conserved end residues are part of each CDR3. D genes are given only for firm matches. Not every row has a clone size; where given, it reads once, few, many or a size class.

D gene	V gene	J gene	clone size	CDR3 protein	CDR3 DNA
.	TRBV4-2	TRBJ1-2	few	CASSQDLGDRRGYTF	TGTGCCAGCAGCCAAGATTTAGGCGACAGGCGCGGCTACACCTTC
.	TRBV30	TRBJ2-7	.	CAWGGGEQYF	TGTGCCTGGGGAGGCGGCGAGCAGTACTTC
.	TRBV7-9	TRBJ2-2	few	CASSLADVRLNTGELFF	TGTGCCAGCAGCTTAGCGGACGTTCGGCTAAACACCGGGGAGCTGTTTTTT
.	TRBV20-1	TRBJ2-7	.	CSARDQAGYEQYF	TGCAGTGCTAGAGATCAGGCTGGCTACGAGCAGTACTTC
TRBD1	TRBV6-1	TRBJ2-3	few	CASSAGTGREYF	TGTGCCAGCAGTGCCGGGACAGGGAGGGAGTATTTT
.	TRBV6-6	TRBJ2-7	few	CASSHAEVSYEQYF	TGTGCCAGCAGCCACGCGGAGGTCTCCTACGAGCAGTACTTC
.	TRBV23-1	TRBJ2-1	.	CASGYRVTPYNEQFF	TGCGCCAGCGGGTACAGGGTGACACCCTACAATGAGCAGTTCTTC
.	TRBV5-1	TRBJ1-3	.	CASSLAVTAPGNTIYF	TGCGCCAGCAGCTTGGCCGTTACCGCGCCTGGAAACACCATATATTTT
.	TRBV5-1	TRBJ2-7	.	CASSLYPHYSYEQYF	TGCGCCAGCAGCTTGTACCCCCACTACTCCTACGAGCAGTACTTC
TRBD1	TRBV15	TRBJ2-5	.	CATSRDPGGQETQYF	TGTGCCACCAGCAGAGATCCAGGGGGCCAAGAGACCCAGTACTTC
.	TRBV10-3	TRBJ2-1	few	CASCENEQFF	TGTGCCTCCTGTGAGAATGAGCAGTTCTTC
TRBD2	TRBV4-3	TRBJ2-4	few	CASSQDEPKTSGGNIQYF	TGCGCCAGCAGCCAAGATGAACCTAAGACTAGCGGGGGAAACATTCAGTACTTC
TRBD2	TRBV7-2	TRBJ2-5	.	CASSFTSGAILETQYF	TGTGCCAGCAGCTTTACTAGCGGGGCCATATTGGAGACCCAGTACTTC
TRBD2	TRBV13	TRBJ2-1	few	CASSLVASGGADEQFF	TGTGCCAGCAGCTTAGTGGCTAGCGGGGGGGCTGATGAGCAGTTCTTC
.	TRBV12-3/TRBV12-4	TRBJ1-4	few	CASSFGQEEKLFF	TGTGCCAGCAGTTTCGGGCAAGAAGAAAAACTGTTTTTT
.	TRBV24-1	TRBJ2-1	.	CATSDFLGNEQFF	TGTGCCACCAGTGATTTTTTGGGCAATGAGCAGTTCTTC
.	TRBV25-1	TRBJ1-2	few	CASSDQGLGYTF	TGTGCCAGCAGTGACCAGGGACTTGGCTACACCTTC
TRBD2	TRBV3-1	TRBJ2-7	.	CASSHSSGGTYEQYF	TGTGCCAGCAGCCACTCTAGCGGGGGAACCTACGAGCAGTACTTC
TRBD1	TRBV7-9	TRBJ1-1	.	CASSQGAWSTEAFF	TGTGCCAGCAGCCAGGGGGCTTGGAGCACTGAAGCTTTCTTT
.	TRBV7-2	TRBJ1-2	few	CASSRQNYYGYTF	TGTGCCAGCAGTCGACAGAATTATTATGGCTACACCTTC
TRBD2	TRBV7-9	TRBJ2-3	.	CASSSVAGGTTDTQYF	TGTGCCAGCAGCTCAGTAGCGGGGGGGACGACAGATACGCAGTATTTT
TRBD1	TRBV12-5	TRBJ2-3	.	CASGFWTGGNRYF	TGTGCTAGTGGTTTCTGGACAGGGGGCAACCGGTATTTT
TRBD2	TRBV9	TRBJ2-3	.	CASSGLAGASTDTQYF	TGTGCCAGCAGCGGGCTAGCGGGGGCGAGCACAGATACGCAGTATTTT
TRBD1	TRBV12-3/TRBV12-4	TRBJ1-4	few	CASSSPTGAREKLFF	TGTGCCAGCAGTTCCCCGACAGGGGCCAGGGAAAAACTGTTTTTT
.	TRBV27	TRBJ1-2	few	CASGRTGGYGYTF	TGTGCCAGCGGCCGAACCGGGGGTTATGGCTACACCTTC
.	TRBV7-8	TRBJ2-1	once	CASSLGQYYNEQFF	TGTGCCAGCAGCTTAGGGCAGTACTACAATGAGCAGTTCTTC
.	TRBV19	TRBJ1-2	.	CASSRAERGGYTF	TGTGCCAGTAGTCGGGCCGAACGGGGTGGCTACACCTTC
.	TRBV20-1	TRBJ2-3	few	CSAKIGTPTDTQYF	TGCAGTGCAAAGATCGGGACCCCCACAGATACGCAGTATTTT
TRBD2	TRBV7-9	TRBJ2-5	few	CASSRIAGALETQYF	TGTGCCAGCAGTCGAATAGCGGGTGCCCTAGAGACCCAGTACTTC